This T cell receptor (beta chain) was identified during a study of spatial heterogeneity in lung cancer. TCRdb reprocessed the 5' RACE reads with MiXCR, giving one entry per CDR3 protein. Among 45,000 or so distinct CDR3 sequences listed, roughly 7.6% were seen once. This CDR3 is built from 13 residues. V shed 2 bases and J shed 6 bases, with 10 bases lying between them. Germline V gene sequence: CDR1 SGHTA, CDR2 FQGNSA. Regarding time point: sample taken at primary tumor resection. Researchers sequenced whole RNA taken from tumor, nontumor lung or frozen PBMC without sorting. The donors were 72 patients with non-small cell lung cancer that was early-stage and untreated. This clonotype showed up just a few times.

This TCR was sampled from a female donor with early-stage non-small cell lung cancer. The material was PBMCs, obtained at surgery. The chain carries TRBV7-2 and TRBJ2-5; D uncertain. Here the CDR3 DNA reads TGTGCCAGCAGCTTAAAGGTCTACCAGACCCAGTACTTC. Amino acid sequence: CASSLKVYQTQYF.